This entry lists 14 T cell receptor beta chains sequenced from one sample in a study of blood T cell repertoires in COVID-19. The table came from immunoSEQ multiplex PCR; TCRdb's copy has only in-frame clones and leaves some out. Of a few hundred thousand clones in the sample, around 86% were seen once. Sequencing was carried out using peripheral blood. All receptors come from a man aged 18 to 30 with active or convalescent COVID-19.

The chain joins TRBV5-1 to TRBJ2-2, with a possible D match to TRBD1 (5 bases). V dropped 0 bases and J dropped 2 bases, with 8 bases sitting between them. CDR1 is SGHRS and CDR2 is YFSETQ in the germline V gene. The CDR3 has 15 residues. This CDR3 is CASSLADINTGELFF. The CDR3 DNA sequence: TGCGCCAGCAGCTTGGCGGACATCAACACCGGGGAGCTGTTTTTT.

The gene calls are TRBV9 and TRBJ2-3, with D tentatively TRBD2 (6 bases). The CDR3 consists of 17 residues. Germline V gives CDR1 SGDLS, CDR2 YYNGEE. V was shortened by 2 bases and J by 4 bases, with 20 bases between the two germline ends. The CDR3, as DNA: TGTGCCAGCAGCGTGGCTAGGGACGGAGGGGTCGCAGATACGCAGTATTTT. It codes for CASSVARDGGVADTQYF.

This clone was recorded only once. The chain is built from TRBV2 and TRBJ1-1; D gene ambiguous. The CDR3 extends over 14 amino acids. Germline CDR1 reads SNHLY; CDR2 reads FYNNEI. With 6 bases removed from V and 5 bases from J, the gap between germline ends came to 16 bases. The CDR3 here is CASRPFGVATEAFF. The CDR3 DNA reads as TGTGCCAGCAGGCCATTCGGGGTGGCGACTGAAGCTTTCTTT.

V usage is TRBV7-9 and J usage is TRBJ1-1; D not resolved. V lost 1 base, J lost 3 bases, and 6 bases lay in between. Looked up from germline, CDR1 is SEHNR and CDR2 is FQNEAQ (reference sequence). The CDR3 contains 13 residues. The DNA for the CDR3 is TGTGCCAGCAGCTTAGAAGAGGACACTGAAGCTTTCTTT. This encodes CASSLEEDTEAFF.

The chain carries TRBV18 and TRBJ1-2; 7 bases agree with TRBD1. CDR3 length: 14 amino acids. Germline CDR1 is KGHSH and CDR2 is LQKENI. Losses at the gene ends were 3 bases for V and 5 bases for J; bases not matched to a gene: 6. The CDR3 DNA reads as TGTGCCAGCTCACCCGGGACAGCGAGTTATGGCTACACCTTC. Residues: CASSPGTASYGYTF.

This clone was seen a single time. The V gene is TRBV5-5, the J gene TRBJ2-7; TRBD1 matches 8 bases. This CDR3 has 12 amino acids. Trimming at V came to 2 bases and at J to 10 bases, leaving 5 bases not matched to a gene. The germline CDR1 and CDR2 sequences are SGHKS and YYEKEE (reference sequence). CDR3 residues: CASSLNRGDQYF. The CDR3 nucleotides read TGTGCCAGCAGCTTAAACAGGGGGGATCAGTACTTC.

With respect to this clone: A junction boundary mismatches the germline segment, possibly from a read error. The chain recombines TRBV9 with TRBJ2-1; 7 bases agree with TRBD2. Germline values: CDR1 SGDLS, CDR2 YYNGEE. CDR3 size: 13 residues. CDR3 DNA sequence: TGTGCCAGCGGACTAGGGATCTACAGTGAGCAGTTCTTC. This codes for CASGLGIYSEQFF.

The gene calls are TRBV19 and TRBJ2-4; D unresolved. The CDR3 runs to 14 residues. CDR1 is LNHDA, CDR2 SQIVND, per germline (reference sequence). With 6 bases removed from V and 15 bases from J, the gap between germline ends came to 24 bases. CDR3 nucleotides: TGTGCCAGTAGCGCAGTTCCGCAGCGCTCGTTTTGGTACTTC. It translates to CASSAVPQRSFWYF.

DNA of the CDR3: TGTGCCAGCAGCGGTCGTCACAGGGAGGAGACCCAGTACTTC. Residues: CASSGRHREETQYF. V usage is TRBV7-9 and J usage is TRBJ2-5, with D tentatively TRBD1 (6 bases). The CDR3 totals 14 residues. The V gene lost 5 bases and the J gene lost 5 bases, with 15 bases spanning the gap. Per germline, CDR1 SEHNR and CDR2 FQNEAQ (reference sequence).

The rearrangement joins TRBV6-4 to TRBJ1-1, with D unclear. Deletions cut 6 bases from V and 4 bases from J, with 15 bases between. The CDR3 has 14 residues. Germline CDR1 MRHNA, CDR2 SNTAGT. The CDR3 spells CASSATGSGTEAFF. The CDR3, as DNA: TGTGCCAGCAGCGCGACGGGTTCCGGCACTGAAGCTTTCTTT.

This chain links TRBV18 with TRBJ2-3; possibly TRBD2 for D (6 bases). The germline V gene encodes CDR1 KGHSH and CDR2 LQKENI. Trimming removed 2 bases at V and 0 bases at J, with 12 bases between. The CDR3 extends over 16 amino acids. The CDR3 loop reads CASSPGGDWSTDTQYF. The DNA for the CDR3 is TGTGCCAGCTCACCAGGAGGGGACTGGAGCACAGATACGCAGTATTTT. The variable domain in full, with the rest retrieved from reference TRBV18 and TRBJ2-3, is NAGVMQNPRHLVRRRGQEARLRCSPMKGHSHVYWYRQLPEEGLKFMVYLQKENIIDESGMPKERFSAEFPKEGPSILRIQQVVRGDSAAYFCASSPGGDWSTDTQYFGPGTRLTVL.

The CDR3 sequence: CASSERLAADTQYF. The DNA of the CDR3 is TGTGCCAGCAGTGAACGACTAGCAGCAGATACGCAGTATTTT. This chain connects TRBV9 to TRBJ2-3, with 7 bases identical to TRBD2. Germline CDR1 is SGDLS and CDR2 is YYNGEE. CDR3 length: 14 amino acids. Unmatched junction bases numbered 7, after V lost 5 bases and J lost 4 bases.

This clone was observed a few times. This chain links TRBV24-1 with TRBJ2-1; tentatively, D is TRBD2 (5 bases). V was pared by 8 bases and J by 10 bases, with 14 bases between. Germline CDR1 is KGHDR and CDR2 is SFDVKD. This CDR3 region has 12 residues. CDR3 sequence reads: CATKDRGNEQFF. The CDR3 DNA reads as TGTGCCACCAAGGATCGAGGGAACGAGCAGTTCTTC.

The V call is TRBV10-2, the J call TRBJ2-5, with TRBD2 matching 7 bases. This CDR3 spans 13 amino acids. Trimming took 3 bases from V and 5 from J; bases not matched to a gene: 3. CDR1 WSHSY and CDR2 SAAADI come from the germline V gene. The CDR3 here is CASSEGGSETQYF. In nucleotides, the CDR3 is TGCGCCAGCAGTGAAGGCGGGAGTGAGACCCAGTACTTC.